This T cell receptor (beta chain) emerged from a study of T cell changes during pregnancy in multiple sclerosis. Some clones are missing from TCRdb's copy, which holds only in-frame ones; the method was immunoSEQ multiplex PCR. The sample records about 57,000 clones, around 94% being singletons. V lost 4 bases to trimming and J lost 6 bases, with 15 bases between them. This CDR3 region has 14 residues. CDR1 and CDR2 from the germline V gene are SGHTA and FQGNSA. This clone was observed once. The input for sequencing was CD4+ T cells from peripheral blood mononuclear cells, taken in the third trimester of pregnancy. The chain recombines TRBV7-2 with TRBJ1-2; D not resolved. This TCR was recovered from a female donor with multiple sclerosis, enrolled in a pregnancy study. DNA for the CDR3: TGTGCCAGCAGCTCGGGAAACTACCAAGATGGCTACACCTTC. This sequence encodes CASSSGNYQDGYTF.